The 15 T cell receptor beta chains below all came from one sample that was sequenced in a study of blood T cell repertoires in COVID-19. Here immunoSEQ multiplex PCR was the method, and the copy in TCRdb shows in-frame clones only, minus some. The table includes about 180,000 clones, roughly 86% detected once. The sequencing sample was made of peripheral blood. The receptors here all came from a man aged 40-49 years with active or convalescent COVID-19.

This clone is a singleton in its sample. The chain carries TRBV29-1 and TRBJ2-5; 10 bases fit TRBD2. In germline, CDR1 is SQVTM, CDR2 ANQGSEA. After removal of 7 bases from V and 4 bases from J, the junction contained 15 bases not matched to a gene. CDR3 length: 16 residues. CDR3 DNA: TGCAGCGCCGCCAGCGGGGGGGCTGTGGCGGCAGAGACCCAGTACTTC. Translation: CSAASGGAVAAETQYF.

The chain is built from TRBV7-2 and TRBJ1-5; D remains ambiguous. Germline values: CDR1 SGHTA, CDR2 FQGNSA. The CDR3 is 14 amino acids. Trimming shortened V by 3 bases and J by 0 bases, and 6 bases separated the two germline ends. The CDR3 DNA sequence: TGTGCCAGCAGCTTCCAGGATAGCAATCAGCCCCAGCATTTT. Translation: CASSFQDSNQPQHF. The whole variable domain, remainder taken from reference TRBV7-2 and TRBJ1-5, is GAGVSQSPSNKVTEKGKDVELRCDPISGHTALYWYRQSLGQGLEFLIYFQGNSAPDKSGLPSDRFSAERTGGSVSTLTIQRTQQEDSAVYLCASSFQDSNQPQHFGDGTRLSIL.

This chain uses TRBV10-3 with TRBJ1-1, with D maybe TRBD1 (5 bases). Germline lookup yields CDR1 ENHRY and CDR2 SYGVKD. With 4 bases removed from V and 7 bases from J, the gap between germline ends came to 13 bases. This CDR3 is built from 13 residues. The CDR3 DNA follows: TGTGCCATCAGTGCCTCAGGGAATAATGAAGCTTTCTTT. It translates to CAISASGNNEAFF.

The CDR3 sequence is CASSIRDRGLNEQYF. CDR3 in DNA: TGTGCCAGCAGTATCAGGGACAGGGGATTAAACGAGCAGTACTTC. The chain joins TRBV6-5 to TRBJ2-7, with 10 bases lining up with TRBD1. The CDR3 has 15 residues. The V gene's germline CDR1 is MNHEY and CDR2 SVGAGI. Germline trimming cut 5 bases from V and 5 bases from J; bases unmatched to any gene: 9.

The V gene is TRBV9, the J gene TRBJ1-4; 11 nucleotides line up with TRBD1. The germline V gene has CDR1 SGDLS and CDR2 YYNGEE. The J segment lost 7 bases and the V segment lost 2 bases, leaving 7 bases of the junction unmatched. The CDR3 is 16 amino acids. CDR3 sequence reads: CASSVDAGTGGEKLFF. The CDR3 DNA sequence: TGTGCCAGCAGCGTGGATGCCGGGACAGGGGGTGAAAAACTGTTTTTT.

V usage is TRBV7-2 and J usage is TRBJ1-5; D may be TRBD1 (5 bases). This CDR3 contains 13 residues. Deletions cut 5 bases from V and 9 bases from J, with 14 bases between. Germline values: CDR1 SGHTA, CDR2 FQGNSA. DNA for the CDR3: TGTGCCAGCAGCCCCAGGGTGGCGTGGCCCCAGCATTTT. It is translated as CASSPRVAWPQHF.

This chain joins TRBV3-1 (or the pseudogene TRBV3-2) and TRBJ1-3; no clear D. CDR1 is LGHDT and CDR2 is YNNKEL in the germline V gene (reference sequence). Trimming cost V 0 bases and J 4 bases, with 4 bases left between them. This CDR3 contains 13 residues. CDR3 nucleotide sequence: TGTGCCAGCAGCCAAGAGAGGGGAAACACCATATATTTT. It specifies CASSQERGNTIYF.

The rearrangement links TRBV11-3 to TRBJ1-1; 10 positions agree with TRBD1. The germline V gene has CDR1 SGHNT and CDR2 YENEEA. This CDR3 contains 15 residues. After removal of 5 bases from V and 6 bases from J, the junction contained 9 bases not matched to a gene. CDR3 bases: TGTGCCAGCAGCCCGGGACAGGGGTTAGGGGCTGAAGCTTTCTTT. Its protein product is CASSPGQGLGAEAFF.

The V and J genes are TRBV4-1 and TRBJ2-7, with 7 bases that match TRBD1. V shed 4 bases and J 5 bases; nucleotides not matched to a gene: 5. The germline CDR1 and CDR2 sequences are MGHRA and YSYEKL. The CDR3 has 13 residues. Written as DNA, the CDR3 is TGCGCCAGCAGCCCAACAGGGGCCCACGAGCAGTACTTC. Amino acids: CASSPTGAHEQYF.

The chain uses TRBV7-8 and TRBJ1-6; D is perhaps TRBD1 (6 bases). The CDR3 loop spans 16 amino acids. Germline CDR1 SGHVS, CDR2 FQNEAQ. V dropped 5 bases and J dropped 0 bases, with 11 bases sitting between them. The DNA for the CDR3 is TGTGCCAGCAGCACCACAGGGAGCTCCTATAATTCACCCCTCCACTTT. It codes for CASSTTGSSYNSPLHF.

The chain has TRBV24-1 and TRBJ1-2; D is unclear. Looked up from germline, CDR1 is KGHDR and CDR2 is SFDVKD. The CDR3 totals 15 residues. Between the trimmed V and J ends, which lost 3 bases and 2 bases, there was a span of 12 bases. The CDR3 nucleotides are TGTGCCACCAGTGATCTTACAGATCAAAACTATGGCTACACCTTC. Protein sequence: CATSDLTDQNYGYTF.

The rearrangement joins TRBV20-1 to TRBJ2-7, with D tentatively TRBD2 (6 bases). This CDR3 contains 11 residues. The V and J ends lost 5 bases and 7 bases respectively, with 12 bases between them. Germline loops: CDR1 DFQATT, CDR2 SNEGSKA (reference sequence). CDR3 DNA: TGCAGTGCTCGGGGGTACGAGGAGCAGTACTTC. As protein: CSARGYEEQYF.

The chain employs TRBV14 and TRBJ2-1, with 11 positions matching TRBD2. The V gene end was trimmed by 5 bases and the J gene end by 6 bases; junction bases not matched to a gene: 9. The CDR3 has 16 amino acids. The germline V gene encodes CDR1 SGHDN and CDR2 FVKESK. Here the CDR3 reads CASSSGLAGAFNEQFF. The CDR3, as DNA: TGTGCCAGCAGCTCTGGACTAGCGGGCGCATTCAATGAGCAGTTCTTC.

The V gene is TRBV11-3, the J gene TRBJ1-6; 10 bases line up with TRBD1. This CDR3 is 22 amino acids long. The germline V gene has CDR1 SGHNT and CDR2 YENEEA. Trimming took 0 bases from V and 0 from J; bases not matched to a gene: 14. In DNA form, the CDR3 reads TGTGCCAGCAGCTTAGACCTTAGTTGGGGACAGGGGTCGAGCTCCTATAATTCACCCCTCCACTTT. This translates into CASSLDLSWGQGSSSYNSPLHF.

This clone was detected only once. V usage is TRBV7-2 and J usage is TRBJ2-7; 9 nucleotides align to TRBD2. With V trimmed by 2 bases and J by 4 bases, 12 bases remained unmatched. This CDR3 is 17 amino acids long. Germline V gives CDR1 SGHTA, CDR2 FQGNSA. In DNA form, the CDR3 reads TGTGCCAGCAGCTTAAAATCTGCGGGGGGGCGCCTTTACGAGCAGTACTTC. Residues: CASSLKSAGGRLYEQYF.